This record concerns one T cell receptor beta chain sequence. In the authors' methods: From reference gene primer amplification, estimates of nucleated cell counts were derived. Method: immunoSEQ multiplex PCR; TCRdb's copy keeps in-frame clones and lacks some. V, J and clone size reflect that table, while D and trimming were determined from the DNA. The sample contains 90,000 to 150,000 clones, roughly 79% of which appear only once. This CDR3 is 15 amino acids long. The record originates from a study of blood T cell repertoires in COVID-19. Study summary: Samples came from the United States, Italy and Spain, spanning acute and convalescent COVID-19. From T cells, B-cell-depleted T cells, or PBMCs came the material, which was cDNA or gDNA.

The TCR originated in a human donor in a cohort sampled during active COVID-19. The genes are TRBV12-1 and TRBJ2-7; the table's D call of TRBD2 was not tested on the DNA. TRBV12-1 is recorded as a pseudogene. The sequenced sample consisted of peripheral blood. CDR3 in DNA: TGTGCCAGCAGCTTTAGCCAGCGGAGATACTACGAGCAGTACTTC. Its translation: CASSFSQRRYYEQYF.